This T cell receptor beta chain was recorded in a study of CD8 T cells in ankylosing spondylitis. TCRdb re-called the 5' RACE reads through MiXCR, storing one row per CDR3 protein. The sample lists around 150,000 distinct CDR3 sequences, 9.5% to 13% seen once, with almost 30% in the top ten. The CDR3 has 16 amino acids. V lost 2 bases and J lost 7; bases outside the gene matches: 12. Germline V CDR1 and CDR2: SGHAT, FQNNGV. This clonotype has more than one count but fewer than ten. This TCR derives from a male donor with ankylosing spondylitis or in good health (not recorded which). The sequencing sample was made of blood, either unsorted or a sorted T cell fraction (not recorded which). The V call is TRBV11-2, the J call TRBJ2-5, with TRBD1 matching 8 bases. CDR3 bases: TGTGCCAGCAGCTTACTGCCCCGACAGGGGAGAGTGACCCAGTACTTC. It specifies CASSLLPRQGRVTQYF.